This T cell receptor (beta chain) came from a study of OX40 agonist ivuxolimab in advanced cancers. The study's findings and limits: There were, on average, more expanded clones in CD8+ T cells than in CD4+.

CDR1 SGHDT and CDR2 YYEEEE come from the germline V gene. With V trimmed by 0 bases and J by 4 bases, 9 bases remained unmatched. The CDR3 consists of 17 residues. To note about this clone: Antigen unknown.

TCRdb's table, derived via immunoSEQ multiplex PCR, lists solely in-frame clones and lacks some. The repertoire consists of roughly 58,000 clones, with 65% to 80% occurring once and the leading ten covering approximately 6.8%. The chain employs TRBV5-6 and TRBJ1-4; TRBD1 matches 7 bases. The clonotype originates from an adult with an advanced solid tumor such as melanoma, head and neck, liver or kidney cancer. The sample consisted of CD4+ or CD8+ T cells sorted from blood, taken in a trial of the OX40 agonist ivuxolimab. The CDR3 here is CASSLAGQAELNEKLFF. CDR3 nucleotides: TGTGCCAGCAGCTTGGCAGGACAGGCGGAACTTAATGAAAAACTGTTTTTT.